This T cell receptor (beta chain) was profiled in a study of blood T cell repertoires in COVID-19. Across the whole study: Acute-phase and convalescent COVID-19 samples originated in the United States, Italy and Spain. Sources were T cells, B-cell-depleted T cells, or PBMCs; the material itself was cDNA or gDNA.

This CDR3 is built from 17 residues. CDR1 and CDR2 (germline): SGDLS, YYNGEE. V lost 0 bases and J lost 3; bases outside the gene matches: 6. As originally analysed: Reference gene primer amplification gave estimated nucleated cell counts. Sequencing used immunoSEQ multiplex PCR; TCRdb keeps in-frame clones, though not all of them. V and J calls plus clone size are reproduced from that table; the DNA served to infer D and trimming. The repertoire includes approximately 260,000 clones, approximately 78% of them detected once, and roughly an eighth sits in the top ten. The chain has TRBV9 and TRBJ2-3; 11 bases agree with TRBD2. Sequences were obtained from peripheral blood. This clonotype was obtained from a woman aged 55-70 years with active or convalescent COVID-19. The CDR3 spells CASSVAAGTSGTDTQYF. CDR3 coding DNA: TGTGCCAGCAGCGTAGCGGCGGGGACTAGCGGTACAGATACGCAGTATTTT.